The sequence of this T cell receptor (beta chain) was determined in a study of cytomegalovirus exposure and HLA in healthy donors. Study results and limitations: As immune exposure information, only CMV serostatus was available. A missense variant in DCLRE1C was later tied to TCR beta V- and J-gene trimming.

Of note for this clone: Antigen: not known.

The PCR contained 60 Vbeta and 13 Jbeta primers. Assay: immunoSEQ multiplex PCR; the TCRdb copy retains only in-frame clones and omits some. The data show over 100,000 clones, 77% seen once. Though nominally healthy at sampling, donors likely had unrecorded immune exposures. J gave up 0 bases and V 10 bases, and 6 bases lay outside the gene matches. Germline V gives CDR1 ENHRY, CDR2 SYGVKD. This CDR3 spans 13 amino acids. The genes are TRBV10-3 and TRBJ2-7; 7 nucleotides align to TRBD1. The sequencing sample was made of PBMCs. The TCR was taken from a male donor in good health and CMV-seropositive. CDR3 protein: CATYRDSSYEQYF. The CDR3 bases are TGTGCCACCTACCGGGACAGCTCCTACGAGCAGTACTTC.